This record covers a single T cell receptor (beta chain). This clonotype has only a few counts. The antigen this receptor binds is unknown. Base qualities are not provided; no much larger clone lies one nucleotide away. The junction shows trimming of 0 bases on V and 3 bases on J, plus 6 bases between the germline ends. The CDR3 runs 13 residues from the cysteine to the phenylalanine. Only the CDR3 DNA is retained, 39 bases long and in frame from the first base. Separate amplification of TCR alpha and beta chain libraries was performed from the second PCR step onward. The CMV status of each donor was determined by measuring IFNgamma production from CD4+ T cells after fresh PBMCs had been stimulated overnight with CMV viral lysate. CD4 T cells were positively selected using Miltenyi beads, after which CD8 T cells were positively selected from the CD4-negative fraction. Cells were stained for CD3, CD4, CD8, CD45RA, CD27 and a live/dead dye and were sorted on a BD Aria II into four subsets based on CD45RA and CD27. A few healthy volunteers provided blood, and the blood of each volunteer was split into CD4 and CD8 T cells and then into four differentiation subsets. Approximately 0.13 L of peripheral blood was drawn per donor, and PBMC were isolated by Ficoll-Paque PLUS density-gradient centrifugation. Sorted cells were lysed in RLT buffer, after which RNA was extracted using a Qiagen RNeasy kit and stored at -80 degrees C.

The data originate from a study of naive and memory T cell subsets (dated by TCRdb to about 2017). Broadly, across the study: The study applied an open-source, UMI-based TCR alpha and beta sequencing pipeline to sorted naive and memory peripheral blood T cell subsets. The functional CMV T cell responses agreed completely with IgG serology results. RNA was DNase-treated and reverse transcribed with TCR constant-region primers, mostly using SuperScript III. The full study reports these points: The repertoire findings for the naive and memory subsets could not be validated against a ground truth because none was available. Naive repertoires, especially CD8, contained a few larger clonotypes, possibly memory cells re-expressing CD45RA. In both CD4 and CD8 cells, going from naive through CM, EM and EMRA, the Gini index went up while Shannon and inverse Simpson diversity went down. TCR abundance followed a power law whose exponent differed between naive and memory subsets but was consistent across the three individuals. RNA-based TCR counts may be influenced by expression changes linked to T cell activation and differentiation. Once error correction was done, more than 90% of naive TCR sequences showed up just once, which made the naive abundance distributions much steeper than those of the memory subsets. Single alpha or beta chain sequences, rather than paired alpha/beta receptors, were used to define clonotypes.

The method behind the library was UMI-ligation and nested PCR. The beta constant-region primer consisted of an equimolar mixture of two oligonucleotides that together covered TRBC1 and TRBC2. Four rounds of PCR were used to amplify ligated cDNA, with nested alpha and beta constant-region primers being used together with the SP2 primer. A single-stranded oligonucleotide carrying the SP2 primer and a 12-nucleotide UMI was ligated to the 3' end of the cDNA by T4 RNA ligase 1. The ligation reaction was kept at 16 degrees C for roughly 19-25 hours. PCR2 was typically performed as a SYBR Green qPCR and was stopped at a predetermined threshold so that over-amplification was prevented. Apart from the first purification, every purification step used Agencourt AMPure XP magnetic beads. Library quantification was done by Qubit, followed by a TapeStation check on which the main peak was expected at around 650 bp. Pooled libraries were sequenced on an Illumina MiSeq using v2 2x251 paired-end kits, and typically roughly 1-2.2 million reads were obtained per sample. Each sample's library went into the pool at roughly 4.4 nM, and roughly 4.5-7.5% PhiX was added to help with cluster recognition. Per the source publication's procedure: FASTQ reads processed by Demultiplexor were assigned V and J genes by Decombinator through tag matching that tolerated a single base-pair mismatch. By using UMIs, Collapsinator corrected both sequencing errors and the frequency errors caused by PCR heterogeneity. CDR3Translator translated TCRs and extracted CDR3s from the conserved cysteine to the FGXG phenylalanine, flagging non-productive sequences. Gini, Shannon entropy and inverse Simpson indices were calculated on repertoires that had been subsampled to equal numbers of UMI-defined TCRs. Clonotype abundance distributions were fitted to a power law by maximum likelihood within the linear range. Similar UMI counts, unique TCR numbers and clonal distributions were obtained with the pipeline and with MIGEC on one naive CD8 sample. One analysis removed from the naive repertoire any naive TCRs that were also present in any memory subset from the same donor. A set of several thousand CMV-associated CDR3 sequences, compiled from VDJdb and a published dataset, was used to search the repertoires. TCRdb passed the public sequencing reads through fastp at Q25 and MiXCR, retaining productive beta sequences. Rows with a matching CDR3 protein are joined into one entry that keeps the most common DNA and genes. TCRdb's processing, not the authors' own work, is the source of the V and J calls. The sample table contains approximately 140,000 distinct CDR3 sequences; only one count was recorded for 15% to 25% of them. The top ten clonotypes cover around 0.63% of the sample.

This receptor was identified in a human donor in good health. Material for sequencing was naive CD8+ T cells from blood. The cell subset or site label of this sample denotes: naive T cells, CD45RA high CD27+. The chain is encoded by TRBV12-3 or TRBV12-4 joined to TRBJ2-7, with no confidently assigned D gene. The CDR3 region has the sequence CASSLASLYEQYF. The nucleotide sequence reads TGTGCCAGCAGTTTAGCCAGCCTCTACGAGCAGTACTTC.